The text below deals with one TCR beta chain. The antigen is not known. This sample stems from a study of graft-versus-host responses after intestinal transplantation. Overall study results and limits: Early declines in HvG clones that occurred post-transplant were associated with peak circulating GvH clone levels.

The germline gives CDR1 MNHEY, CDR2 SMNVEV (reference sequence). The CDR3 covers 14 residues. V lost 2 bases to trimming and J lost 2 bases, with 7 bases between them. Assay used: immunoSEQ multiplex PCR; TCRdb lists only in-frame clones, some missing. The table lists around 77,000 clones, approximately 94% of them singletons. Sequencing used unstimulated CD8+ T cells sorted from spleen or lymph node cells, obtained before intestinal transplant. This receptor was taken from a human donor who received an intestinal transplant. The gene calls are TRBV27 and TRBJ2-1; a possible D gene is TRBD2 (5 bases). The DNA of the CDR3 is TGTGCCAGCAGTTTACCCGGGACCTACAATGAGCAGTTCTTC. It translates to CASSLPGTYNEQFF.